These 27 T cell receptor beta chains share one sample of origin, sequenced in a study of T cell repertoires in cytomegalovirus infection. TCRdb called the reads again in MiXCR, with one record for every CDR3 protein. This table has more than 350,000 distinct CDR3 sequences, 31% appearing once. Material for sequencing was PBMCs. The receptors were gathered from a human donor in good health (CMV status not recorded). Some clones in this sample may be carry-over from other donors' samples.

This rearrangement joins TRBV7-8 to TRBJ2-2; 10 bases map to TRBD2. Germline lookup yields CDR1 SGHVS and CDR2 FQNEAQ. CDR3 length equals 18 residues. With 2 bases clipped from V and 0 bases from J, the junction kept 6 bases outside the gene matches. The CDR3 nucleotides read TGTGCCAGCAGCTTAACCCTAGCGGGGGCGACGAACACCGGGGAGCTGTTTTTT. Translation gives CASSLTLAGATNTGELFF.

This clonotype has ten or more counts. This chain links TRBV7-2 with TRBJ1-1; D unclear. V was pared by 4 bases and J by 6 bases, with 9 bases between. Germline V gives CDR1 SGHTA, CDR2 FQGNSA. The CDR3 is made up of 12 amino acids. The CDR3 reads CASSSVNPEAFF. CDR3 sequence (DNA): TGTGCCAGCAGCTCCGTAAACCCTGAAGCTTTCTTT.

Ten or more counts support this clonotype. The rearrangement uses TRBV28 and TRBJ2-2; no clear D. Trimming left V 5 bases short and J 1 base short, with 11 bases between. The CDR3 contains 15 residues. Germline lookup yields CDR1 MDHEN and CDR2 SYDVKM. CDR3 residues: CASSHPNENTGELFF. CDR3 nucleotide sequence: TGTGCCAGCAGTCATCCCAACGAGAACACCGGGGAGCTGTTTTTT.

This clonotype was seen a handful of times. CDR3 in amino acids: CASSPTSGGPNEQFF. The CDR3 DNA is TGTGCCAGCAGTCCCACTAGCGGGGGGCCCAATGAGCAGTTCTTC. The chain is built from TRBV6-6 and TRBJ2-1; 12 bases are a match to TRBD2. The CDR3 runs to 15 residues. Trimming cost V 5 bases and J 6 bases; bases outside gene matches: 5. Germline lookup yields CDR1 MNHNY and CDR2 SVGAGI (reference sequence).

The gene calls are TRBV30 and TRBJ1-4; 8 bases are a match to TRBD1. Germline CDR1 reads GTSNPN; CDR2 reads SVGIG (reference sequence). V gave up 2 bases and J gave up 4 bases; unmatched junction bases: 12. The CDR3 is 17 residues long. The CDR3 loop reads CAWSPARTGMFNEKLFF. In DNA form, the CDR3 reads TGTGCCTGGAGTCCCGCCCGGACAGGGATGTTTAATGAAAAACTGTTTTTT. The variable domain in full, completed from reference TRBV30 and TRBJ1-4, reads SQTIHQWPATLVQPVGSPLSLECTVEGTSNPNLYWYRQAAGRGLQLLFYSVGIGQISSEVPQNLSASRPQDRQFILSSKKLLLSDSGFYLCAWSPARTGMFNEKLFFGSGTQLSVL.

This clonotype has a count of ten or more. The chain employs TRBV7-8 and TRBJ2-6; no clear D gene. Trimming removed 5 bases at V and 0 bases at J, with 14 bases between. The CDR3 has 17 residues. CDR1 and CDR2 (germline): SGHVS, FQNEAQ. The CDR3 DNA reads TGTGCCAGCAGCCGCCTGACTCCCTCCTCTGGGGCCAACGTCCTGACTTTC. Translated, it gives CASSRLTPSSGANVLTF.

The sample holds a few counts of this clonotype. The chain uses TRBV11-1 and TRBJ2-3; possibly TRBD1 for D (5 bases). The germline V and J ends were trimmed by 6 bases and 1 base, with 17 bases remaining between them. Germline V CDR1 and CDR2: SGHAT, FQDESV (reference sequence). The CDR3 has 16 amino acids. In DNA, the CDR3 is TGTGCCAGCAGGGAAACCCGGACACGAGGCACAGATACGCAGTATTTT. It encodes CASRETRTRGTDTQYF.

This clonotype was counted a few times. This chain connects TRBV7-9 to TRBJ2-3; D could derive from TRBD1 or TRBD2 (5 bases each). Germline V lookup: CDR1 SEHNR, CDR2 FQNEAQ (reference sequence). This CDR3 is built from 14 residues. The V end lost 4 bases, the J end lost 4 bases, and 12 bases lay between the germline ends. The DNA of the CDR3 is TGTGCCAGCAGCTCGATGATGGGGGCAGATACGCAGTATTTT. Protein: CASSSMMGADTQYF.

The sample holds a few counts of this clonotype. V and J are TRBV20-1 and TRBJ1-3, with TRBD1 identical over 9 bases. The germline V gene encodes CDR1 DFQATT and CDR2 SNEGSKA (reference sequence). The V segment lost 6 bases and the J segment 4 bases; nucleotides outside the gene matches: 13. This CDR3 spans 16 amino acids. The CDR3 coding sequence is TGCAGTGCCCTGGGGGGGACAGGGTTCGCCGGAAACACCATATATTTT. Protein sequence: CSALGGTGFAGNTIYF.

This clonotype was detected a few times. The CDR3 loop reads CASGQHNEQFF. In DNA form, the CDR3 reads TGTGCCAGCGGACAACACAATGAGCAGTTCTTC. This chain links TRBV12-3 or TRBV12-4 with TRBJ2-1, with TRBD1 as a possible D gene (5 bases). Trimming removed 8 bases at V and 5 bases at J, with 7 bases between. This CDR3 region has 11 residues.

This clonotype was seen many times. The CDR3 bases are TGTGCCAGCAGCCCCAGTTGGAGCGGGGAGATCTACGAGCAGTACTTC. The encoded protein is CASSPSWSGEIYEQYF. The chain uses TRBV7-9 and TRBJ2-7, with 7 bases fitting TRBD2. This CDR3 spans 16 amino acids. Germline-derived CDR1 and CDR2 are SEHNR and FQNEAQ (reference sequence). J was trimmed by 3 bases and V by 5 bases; bases with no gene match: 13.

The V call is TRBV5-4, the J call TRBJ2-2, with D possibly being TRBD1 (6 bases). Looked up from germline, CDR1 is SGHNT and CDR2 is YYREEE (reference sequence). V gave up 0 bases and J gave up 4 bases, with 7 bases separating them. CDR3 length: 14 amino acids. The CDR3 DNA reads as TGTGCCAGCAGCTTGGCAGGGGTCACCGGGGAGCTGTTTTTT. Residues: CASSLAGVTGELFF.

There are a few counts of this clonotype. The chain is built from TRBV19 and TRBJ1-5, with no clear D. The CDR3 extends over 15 amino acids. Trimming pared 1 base from V and 1 base from J, leaving 8 bases between. Germline lookup yields CDR1 LNHDA and CDR2 SQIVND (reference sequence). CDR3 loop: CASSIVAGSNQPQHF. Written as DNA, the CDR3 is TGTGCCAGTAGTATAGTTGCCGGCAGCAATCAGCCCCAGCATTTT.

The chain has TRBV19 and TRBJ1-1; D is unclear. The CDR3 covers 13 residues. Trimming stripped 4 bases from V and 3 bases from J, with 9 bases between. Germline V gene data show CDR1 as LNHDA and CDR2 as SQIVND (reference sequence). The CDR3 nucleotides are TGTGCCAGTAGTACCGGCACGGACACTGAAGCTTTCTTT. This translates into CASSTGTDTEAFF. Full variable domain (remainder filled in from reference TRBV19 and TRBJ1-1): DGGITQSPKYLFRKEGQNVTLSCEQNLNHDAMYWYRQDPGQGLRLIYYSQIVNDFQKGDIAEGYSVSREKKESFPLTVTSAQKNPTAFYLCASSTGTDTEAFFGQGTRLTVV.

The rearrangement joins TRBV20-1 to TRBJ2-2, with D possibly called TRBD1 or TRBD2 (5 bases each). Trimming took off 6 bases at V and 1 base at J, with 15 bases between the two ends. CDR1 DFQATT and CDR2 SNEGSKA come from the germline V gene (reference sequence). The CDR3 is 15 residues long. CDR3 bases: TGCAGTGCGATCTCCGGGACGCAGAACACCGGGGAGCTGTTTTTT. This translates into CSAISGTQNTGELFF.

Only a few counts were recorded for this clonotype. The rearrangement links TRBV5-5 to TRBJ2-2, with D perhaps TRBD1 (6 bases). V was clipped by 1 base and J by 5 bases, with 18 bases between them. From germline, CDR1 is SGHKS and CDR2 YYEKEE (reference sequence). This CDR3 has 17 residues. This chain's CDR3 is CASSLFRGQGRTGELFF. Here the CDR3 DNA reads TGTGCCAGCAGCTTGTTTAGAGGGCAGGGGAGAACCGGGGAGCTGTTTTTT.

The chain has TRBV7-8 and TRBJ1-3; no clear D gene. This CDR3 region has 16 residues. CDR1 and CDR2 (germline): SGHVS, FQNEAQ. V lost 1 base to trimming and J lost 0 bases, with 10 bases between them. CDR3 region: CASSLDSPFSGNTIYF. As DNA, the CDR3 is TGTGCCAGCAGCTTAGACAGTCCTTTCTCTGGAAACACCATATATTTT. The complete variable domain, with remaining parts taken from reference TRBV7-8 and TRBJ1-3, reads GAGVSQSPRYKVAKRGQDVALRCDPISGHVSLFWYQQALGQGPEFLTYFQNEAQLDKSGLPSDRFFAERPEGSVSTLKIQRTQQEDSAVYLCASSLDSPFSGNTIYFGEGSWLTVV.

Ten or more counts support this clonotype. This chain connects TRBV5-5 to TRBJ1-1; D gene unclear. V shed 1 base and J shed 2 bases, with 12 bases lying between them. Germline V CDR1 and CDR2: SGHKS, YYEKEE (reference sequence). The CDR3 contains 15 residues. Here the CDR3 reads CASSLTLIPNTEAFF. The CDR3 DNA sequence: TGTGCCAGCAGCTTGACTCTAATCCCCAACACTGAAGCTTTCTTT.

At least ten counts were recorded for this clonotype. The DNA of the CDR3 is TGTGCCAGCAGCTTAAACGGGGGGGCCTACAATGAGCAGTTCTTC. Translation: CASSLNGGAYNEQFF. This chain uses TRBV7-8 with TRBJ2-1; 8 bases are shared with TRBD2. The germline V gene has CDR1 SGHVS and CDR2 FQNEAQ. The CDR3 is 15 amino acids. V lost 2 bases to trimming and J lost 2 bases; unmatched junction nucleotides: 2. The whole variable domain, filled in from reference TRBV7-8 and TRBJ2-1, reads GAGVSQSPRYKVAKRGQDVALRCDPISGHVSLFWYQQALGQGPEFLTYFQNEAQLDKSGLPSDRFFAERPEGSVSTLKIQRTQQEDSAVYLCASSLNGGAYNEQFFGPGTRLTVL.

The CDR3, as DNA: TGTGCCAGCAGTTTGCTACAGGGTCCCAATGAAAAACTGTTTTTT. It codes for CASSLLQGPNEKLFF. The chain employs TRBV28 and TRBJ1-4, with D possibly being TRBD1 (6 bases). The CDR3 sequence is 15 residues long. Germline V lookup: CDR1 MDHEN, CDR2 SYDVKM. V gave up 3 bases and J gave up 5 bases, with 13 bases separating them.

The chain has TRBV25-1 and TRBJ2-5; the D is unclear. Germline V gene data show CDR1 as MGHDK and CDR2 as SYGVNS. Trimming shortened V by 1 base and J by 2 bases, and 14 bases separated the two germline ends. This CDR3 contains 16 residues. DNA for the CDR3: TGTGCCAGCAGTGAATGGGCGGCGATGGGGCAAGAGACCCAGTACTTC. This translates into CASSEWAAMGQETQYF.

This clonotype was picked up many times. The rearrangement joins TRBV5-8 to TRBJ2-3; 8 bases are shared with TRBD2. This CDR3 has 16 amino acids. The germline V gene has CDR1 SGHTS and CDR2 YDEGEE. Trimming took 0 bases from V and 5 from J; bases not matched to a gene: 8. This CDR3 reads CASSLAVSGAKDTQYF. The CDR3 DNA is TGTGCCAGCAGCTTGGCTGTTAGCGGGGCGAAAGATACGCAGTATTTT. The entire variable domain, with the rest obtained from reference TRBV5-8 and TRBJ2-3, is as follows: EAGVTQSPTHLIKTRGQQATLRCSPISGHTSVYWYQQALGLGLQFLLWYDEGEERNRGNFPPRFSGRQFPNYSSELNVNALELEDSALYLCASSLAVSGAKDTQYFGPGTRLTVL.

This clonotype was counted only a few times. The chain recombines TRBV7-2 with TRBJ2-1, with D perhaps TRBD2 (6 bases). The CDR3 totals 13 residues. Germline V gene sequence: CDR1 SGHTA, CDR2 FQGNSA. With 2 bases removed from V and 14 bases from J, the gap between germline ends came to 16 bases. The CDR3 is CASSLIPDYREFF. In DNA, the CDR3 is TGTGCCAGCAGCTTAATTCCGGACTATAGGGAGTTCTTC.

This clonotype was seen a few times. The rearrangement links TRBV3-1 to TRBJ2-5; D is unclear. Trimming removed 3 bases from V and 4 bases from J, with 9 bases in between. CDR3 length: 13 amino acids. Germline CDR1 reads LGHDT; CDR2 reads YNNKEL (reference sequence). The CDR3 DNA is TGTGCCAGCAGCCAGAGTAGCCCAGAGACCCAGTACTTC. This translates into CASSQSSPETQYF.

This chain joins TRBV7-2 and TRBJ2-3, with 8 nucleotides matching TRBD2. The CDR3 totals 16 residues. The germline gives CDR1 SGHTA, CDR2 FQGNSA. With 5 bases clipped from V and 3 bases from J, the junction kept 10 bases outside the gene matches. The CDR3 loop reads CASSRGSGGRTDTQYF. In DNA form, the CDR3 reads TGTGCCAGCAGCCGAGGGAGCGGGGGTCGAACAGATACGCAGTATTTT.

This clonotype was found a few times. The chain is built from TRBV19 and TRBJ2-7, with 10 bases that match TRBD2. This CDR3 comprises 16 residues. The V segment lost 6 bases and the J segment 0 bases; nucleotides outside the gene matches: 8. Germline CDR1 and CDR2: LNHDA and SQIVND (reference sequence). DNA for the CDR3: TGTGCCAGTAGGGCCTCTAGCGGGGGTTACTCCTACGAGCAGTACTTC. Residues: CASRASSGGYSYEQYF.

This clonotype has just a few counts. V is TRBV4-3 and J is TRBJ1-5; 11 nucleotides agree with TRBD1. V was clipped by 3 bases and J by 4 bases; unmatched bases: 2. This CDR3 has 15 residues. Germline CDR1 and CDR2: LGHNA and YSLEER. Written as DNA, the CDR3 is TGCGCCAGCAGCCAGGACAGGGGGCGAAATCAGCCCCAGCATTTT. It translates to CASSQDRGRNQPQHF.